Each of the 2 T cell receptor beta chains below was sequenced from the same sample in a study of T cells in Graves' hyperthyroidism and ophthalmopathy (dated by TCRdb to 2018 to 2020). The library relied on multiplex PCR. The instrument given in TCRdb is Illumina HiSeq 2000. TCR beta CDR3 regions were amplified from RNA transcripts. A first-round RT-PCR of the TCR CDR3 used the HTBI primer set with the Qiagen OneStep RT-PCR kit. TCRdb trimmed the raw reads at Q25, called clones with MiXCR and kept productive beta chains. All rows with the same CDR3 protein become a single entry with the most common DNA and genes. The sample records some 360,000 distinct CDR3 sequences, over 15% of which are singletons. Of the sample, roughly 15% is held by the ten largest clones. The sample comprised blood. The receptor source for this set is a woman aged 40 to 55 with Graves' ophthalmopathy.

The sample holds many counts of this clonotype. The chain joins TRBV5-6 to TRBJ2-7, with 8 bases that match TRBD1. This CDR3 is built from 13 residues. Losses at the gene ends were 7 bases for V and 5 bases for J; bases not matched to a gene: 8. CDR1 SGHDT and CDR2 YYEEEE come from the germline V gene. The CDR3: CASYGQGANEQYF. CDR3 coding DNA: TGTGCCAGCTACGGGCAGGGGGCTAACGAGCAGTACTTC.

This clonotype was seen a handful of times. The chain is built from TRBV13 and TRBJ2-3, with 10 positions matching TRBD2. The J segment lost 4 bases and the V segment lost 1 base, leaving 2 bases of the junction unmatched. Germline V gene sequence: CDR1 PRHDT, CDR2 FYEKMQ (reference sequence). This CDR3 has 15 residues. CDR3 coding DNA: TGTGCCAGCAGCTTAGCTAGCGGGAGTCCAGATACGCAGTATTTT. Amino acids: CASSLASGSPDTQYF.